This T cell receptor (beta chain) was obtained from a study of T cells in Graves' hyperthyroidism and ophthalmopathy. Whole-study findings and limits: Researchers found most expanded thyroid clonotypes above 0.001 in blood as well.

This clonotype has ten or more counts. What it binds is unknown. Patients having uncontrolled infection, another autoimmune disease, pregnancy or lactation were not included. Using around 10 ml of fresh peripheral blood, PBMCs were prepared. The V end was cut by 0 bases, the J end by 1 base, with 13 bases between. CDR3 length equals 16 residues. The germline V gene encodes CDR1 MNHEY and CDR2 SVGEGT. Amplification of TCR beta CDR3 regions used RNA as the template. Using the HTBI primer set, a first-round RT-PCR was run on the TCR CDR3. In TCRdb, the multiplex PCR reads were re-called with MiXCR into one record per CDR3 protein. Of 530,000 or so distinct CDR3 sequences listed, about 24% are singletons.

Sequenced material: blood. This chain links TRBV6-2 or TRBV6-3 with TRBJ2-7, with D unresolved. The TCR sequence derives from a woman in her twenties or thirties with Graves' ophthalmopathy. The CDR3 is CASSYSSETHSYEQYF. DNA for the CDR3: TGTGCCAGCAGTTACTCGAGCGAGACCCATTCCTACGAGCAGTACTTC.